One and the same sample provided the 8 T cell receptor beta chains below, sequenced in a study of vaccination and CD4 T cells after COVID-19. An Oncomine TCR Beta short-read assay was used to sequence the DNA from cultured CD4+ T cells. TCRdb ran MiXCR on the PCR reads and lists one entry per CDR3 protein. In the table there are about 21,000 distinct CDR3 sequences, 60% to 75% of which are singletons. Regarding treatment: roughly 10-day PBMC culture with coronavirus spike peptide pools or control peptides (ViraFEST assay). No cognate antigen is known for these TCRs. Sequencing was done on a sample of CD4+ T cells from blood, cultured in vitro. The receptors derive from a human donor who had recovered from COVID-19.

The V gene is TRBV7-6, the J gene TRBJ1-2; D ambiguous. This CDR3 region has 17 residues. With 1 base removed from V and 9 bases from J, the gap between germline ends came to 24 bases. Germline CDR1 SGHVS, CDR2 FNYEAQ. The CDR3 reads CASSLGNSPAGGYSYTF. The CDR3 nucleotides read TGTGCCAGCAGCTTAGGGAACTCCCCGGCTGGAGGATATAGCTACACCTTC.

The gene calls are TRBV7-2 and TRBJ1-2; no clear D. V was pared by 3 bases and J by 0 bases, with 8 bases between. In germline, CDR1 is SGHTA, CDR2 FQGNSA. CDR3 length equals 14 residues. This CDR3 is CASSFDLSNYGYTF. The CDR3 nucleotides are TGTGCCAGCAGCTTCGATCTGTCTAACTATGGCTACACCTTC. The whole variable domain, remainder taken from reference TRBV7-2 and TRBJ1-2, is GAGVSQSPSNKVTEKGKDVELRCDPISGHTALYWYRQSLGQGLEFLIYFQGNSAPDKSGLPSDRFSAERTGGSVSTLTIQRTQQEDSAVYLCASSFDLSNYGYTFGSGTRLTVV.

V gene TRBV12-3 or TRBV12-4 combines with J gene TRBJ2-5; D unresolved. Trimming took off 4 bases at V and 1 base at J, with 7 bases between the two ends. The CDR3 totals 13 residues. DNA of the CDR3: TGTGCCAGCAGTTACGCTAGCCAAGAGACCCAGTACTTC. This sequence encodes CASSYASQETQYF.

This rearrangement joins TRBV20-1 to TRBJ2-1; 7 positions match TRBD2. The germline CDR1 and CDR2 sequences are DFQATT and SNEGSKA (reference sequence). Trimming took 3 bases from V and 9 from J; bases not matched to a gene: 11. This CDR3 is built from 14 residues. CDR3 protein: CSASLVSGIFEQFF. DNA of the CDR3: TGCAGTGCTAGTCTCGTCAGCGGGATTTTTGAGCAGTTCTTC.

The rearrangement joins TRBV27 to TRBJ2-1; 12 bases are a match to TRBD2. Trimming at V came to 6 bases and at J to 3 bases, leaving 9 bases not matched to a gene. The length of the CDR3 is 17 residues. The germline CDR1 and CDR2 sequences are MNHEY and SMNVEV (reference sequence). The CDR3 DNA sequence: TGTGCCAGCAGGACCGAGGGACTAGCGGGCGACTACAATGAGCAGTTCTTC. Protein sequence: CASRTEGLAGDYNEQFF.

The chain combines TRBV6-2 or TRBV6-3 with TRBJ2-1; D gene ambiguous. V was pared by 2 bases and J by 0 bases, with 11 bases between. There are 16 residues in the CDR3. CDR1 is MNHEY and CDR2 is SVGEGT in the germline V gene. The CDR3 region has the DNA TGTGCCAGCAGTTACATGGGCTCAAGCTCCTACAATGAGCAGTTCTTC. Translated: CASSYMGSSSYNEQFF.

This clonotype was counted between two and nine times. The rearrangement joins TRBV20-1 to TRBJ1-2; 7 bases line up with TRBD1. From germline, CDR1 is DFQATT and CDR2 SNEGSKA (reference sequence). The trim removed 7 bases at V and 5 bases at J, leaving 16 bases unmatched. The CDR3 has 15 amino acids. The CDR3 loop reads CSEDGTGAALYGYTF. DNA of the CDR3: TGCAGTGAAGATGGAACAGGGGCCGCTTTATATGGCTACACCTTC.

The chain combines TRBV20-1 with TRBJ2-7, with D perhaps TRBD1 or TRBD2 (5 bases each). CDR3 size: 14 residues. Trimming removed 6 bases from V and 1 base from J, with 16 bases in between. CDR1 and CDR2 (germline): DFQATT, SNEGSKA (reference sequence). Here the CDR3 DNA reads TGCAGTGCCCCGGGACGGATGGAGTCCTACGAGCAGTACTTC. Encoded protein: CSAPGRMESYEQYF.